The 28 T cell receptor beta chains below were found in one sample sequenced in a study of breast tumors, draining lymph nodes, adjacent tissues. TCRdb re-called the multiplex PCR reads with MiXCR, one entry per CDR3 protein. In the table there are thousands of distinct CDR3 sequences, 42% of which are singletons. The sequenced sample was tumor-adjacent breast tissue. The source of these receptors is a female donor with breast cancer. Some clones in this sample may be carry-over from other donors' samples.

The chain joins TRBV27 to TRBJ1-2; D is unclear. CDR3 length equals 14 residues. From germline, CDR1 is MNHEY and CDR2 SMNVEV (reference sequence). V was cut by 6 bases and J by 6 bases, with 17 bases left in between. As DNA, the CDR3 is TGTGCCAGCAGCTTCAGACCGGATCTCCATGGCTACACCTTC. It yields the protein CASSFRPDLHGYTF.

This clonotype was observed a single time. This CDR3 is CSASRTRAGDSYNEQFF. CDR3 DNA sequence: TGCAGTGCTAGCCGGACTAGAGCGGGGGACTCCTACAATGAGCAGTTCTTC. This chain joins TRBV20-1 and TRBJ2-1, with 8 bases matching TRBD2. The germline gives CDR1 DFQATT, CDR2 SNEGSKA (reference sequence). CDR3 length: 17 residues. V was clipped by 3 bases and J by 0 bases; unmatched bases: 10.

At least ten counts were recorded for this clonotype. The chain uses TRBV6-5 and TRBJ2-3; no reliable D call. The CDR3 loop spans 14 amino acids. Germline CDR1 reads MNHEY; CDR2 reads SVGAGI. The V gene lost 3 bases and the J gene lost 2 bases, with 9 bases spanning the gap. CDR3 nucleotide sequence: TGTGCCAGCAGTTATTCGCCCAACACAGATACGCAGTATTTT. Protein: CASSYSPNTDTQYF.

By frequency in the sample, this clonotype is medium-sized. V is TRBV2 and J is TRBJ1-5; TRBD1 matches 10 bases. The ends lost 3 bases at V and 7 bases at J; junction bases unmatched: 6. Germline values: CDR1 SNHLY, CDR2 FYNNEI. This CDR3 is 15 amino acids long. The CDR3 coding sequence is TGTGCCAGCAGTGATCCCCGGGGACAGGGGCAGCCCCAGCATTTT. Encoded protein: CASSDPRGQGQPQHF.

This clonotype was found many times. The rearrangement uses TRBV10-1 and TRBJ2-1; TRBD1 aligns across 7 bases. There are 14 residues in the CDR3. V lost 2 bases and J lost 2; bases outside the gene matches: 0. In germline, CDR1 is WNHNN, CDR2 SYGVQD (reference sequence). The CDR3 is CASSERGPYNEQFF. CDR3 nucleotide sequence: TGCGCCAGCAGTGAGAGGGGGCCCTACAATGAGCAGTTCTTC.

Only a few counts were recorded for this clonotype. The chain carries TRBV20-1 and TRBJ1-1; TRBD1 might be the D (5 bases). This CDR3 region has 14 residues. Germline V gives CDR1 DFQATT, CDR2 SNEGSKA (reference sequence). Trimming cost V 1 base and J 4 bases, with 13 bases left between them. The CDR3, as DNA: TGCAGTGCTAGAGGGGCCAGGGTTGTCACTGAAGCTTTCTTT. It specifies CSARGARVVTEAFF.

This clonotype was detected ten times or more. The gene calls are TRBV5-8 and TRBJ1-3; maybe TRBD1 (6 bases). CDR3 length: 14 residues. CDR1 is SGHTS, CDR2 YDEGEE, per germline. Trimming took 0 bases from V and 5 from J, leaving 9 bases between them. CDR3 loop: CASSLGGQRNTIYF. The CDR3 nucleotides are TGTGCCAGCAGCTTGGGGGGGCAAAGAAACACCATATATTTT.

V usage is TRBV7-9 and J usage is TRBJ1-1, with 9 bases fitting TRBD1. There are 13 residues in the CDR3. CDR1 and CDR2 from the germline V gene are SEHNR and FQNEAQ (reference sequence). V lost 2 bases and J lost 10; bases outside the gene matches: 5. CDR3 nucleotide sequence: TGTGCCAGCAGCTTATCGGGACAGGGTTCAGCTTTCTTT. Residues: CASSLSGQGSAFF.

This clonotype is labeled as medium-sized. V usage is TRBV20-1 and J usage is TRBJ1-3; D remains ambiguous. The CDR3 loop spans 15 amino acids. The germline V gene has CDR1 DFQATT and CDR2 SNEGSKA (reference sequence). Trimming took off 3 bases at V and 6 bases at J, with 18 bases between the two ends. The CDR3 region is CSASRELGRANTIYF. In nucleotides, the CDR3 is TGCAGTGCTAGTCGTGAGCTTGGTCGAGCAAACACCATATATTTT.

This clonotype was observed many times. Here the CDR3 DNA reads TGTGCCAGCAGTGGGGGGGCTTTCTCCTACAATGAGCAGTTCTTC. Translation: CASSGGAFSYNEQFF. The chain couples TRBV6-1 to TRBJ2-1; either TRBD1 or TRBD2 may supply D (6 bases each). The CDR3 runs to 15 residues. V was cut by 4 bases and J by 0 bases, with 10 bases left in between. The germline gives CDR1 MNHNS, CDR2 SASEGT.

This chain links TRBV7-8 with TRBJ2-5; TRBD2 matches at 8 bases. The CDR3 sequence is 14 residues long. The V and J ends lost 6 bases and 4 bases, in that order; junction bases with no gene match: 7. Germline CDR1 reads SGHVS; CDR2 reads FQNEAQ. The CDR3 region is CASRPPGGSETQYF. CDR3 bases: TGTGCCAGCAGGCCTCCGGGGGGGTCAGAGACCCAGTACTTC. Full variable domain (remainder filled in from reference TRBV7-8 and TRBJ2-5): GAGVSQSPRYKVAKRGQDVALRCDPISGHVSLFWYQQALGQGPEFLTYFQNEAQLDKSGLPSDRFFAERPEGSVSTLKIQRTQQEDSAVYLCASRPPGGSETQYFGPGTRLLVL.

This clonotype was counted at least ten times. The chain couples TRBV28 to TRBJ1-2; D is unresolved. CDR1 MDHEN and CDR2 SYDVKM come from the germline V gene. V lost 4 bases to trimming and J lost 8 bases, with 8 bases between them. This CDR3 has 11 amino acids. The CDR3 loop reads CASSYVEGYTF. The DNA for the CDR3 is TGTGCCAGCAGTTACGTCGAAGGCTACACCTTC.

The chain recombines TRBV6-5 with TRBJ2-7; D is perhaps TRBD1 or TRBD2 (5 bases each). Germline CDR1 MNHEY, CDR2 SVGAGI. V lost 5 bases and J 2 bases, leaving 19 bases between the germline ends. The CDR3 extends over 16 amino acids. The CDR3 DNA reads as TGTGCCAGCAGTGTTAGGGACGGGAAAGGGGCCTACGAGCAGTACTTC. It yields the protein CASSVRDGKGAYEQYF.

In its sample, this clonotype is medium-sized (0.01 to 0.1%). The J gene is TRBJ2-1, the V gene TRBV5-1, with 8 positions matching TRBD1. This CDR3 has 16 residues. CDR1 is SGHRS and CDR2 is YFSETQ in the germline V gene. The J segment lost 5 bases and the V segment lost 4 bases, leaving 11 bases of the junction unmatched. CDR3 coding DNA: TGCGCCAGCAGCCCATCTCCGGGACAGGTCAACAATGAGCAGTTCTTC. Amino acid sequence: CASSPSPGQVNNEQFF. The full variable domain, with the rest looked up from reference TRBV5-1 and TRBJ2-1, is KAGVTQTPRYLIKTRGQQVTLSCSPISGHRSVSWYQQTPGQGLQFLFEYFSETQRNKGNFPGRFSGRQFSNSRSEMNVSTLELGDSALYLCASSPSPGQVNNEQFFGPGTRLTVL.

Details on this clonotype: No DNA is shown, since the ends of the CDR3 on it are uncertain; the CDR3 is the one TCRdb lists. V is TRBV7-9 and J is TRBJ2-7; the table gives TRBD2 as D, unverified against the DNA. Germline loops: CDR1 SEHNR, CDR2 FQNEAQ (reference sequence). Including both end residues, the CDR3 is 22 amino acids long. CDR3 region: CASSFYICSASKQELAGVEQYF.

This clonotype was counted many times. The chain uses TRBV12-3 or TRBV12-4 and TRBJ2-3, with 8 bases fitting TRBD2. V lost 4 bases and J lost 4; bases outside the gene matches: 7. This CDR3 region has 15 residues. The CDR3 loop reads CASSYTSRGADTQYF. The CDR3 bases are TGTGCCAGCAGTTACACATCGCGGGGGGCAGATACGCAGTATTTT.

This clonotype was seen a handful of times. The genes are TRBV9 and TRBJ2-5; 8 bases are shared with TRBD2. V gave up 3 bases and J gave up 3 bases; unmatched junction bases: 7. CDR1 and CDR2 (germline): SGDLS, YYNGEE. The CDR3 is 15 amino acids. CDR3 sequence (DNA): TGTGCCAGCAGCGACACACTAGCGGCCGAAGAGACCCAGTACTTC. Amino acids: CASSDTLAAEETQYF.

This clonotype appeared many times. Being one base from a much bigger clone, this may be a read error. This sequence joins TRBV3-1 and TRBJ2-5, with 8 bases identical to TRBD2. Germline lookup yields CDR1 LGHDT and CDR2 YNNKEL (reference sequence). The length of the CDR3 is 15 residues. The J segment lost 5 bases and the V segment lost 4 bases, leaving 9 bases of the junction unmatched. In DNA form, the CDR3 reads TGTGCCAGCAGCCTTCGGACTAGCAGGAGGGAGACCCAGTACTTC. Translated: CASSLRTSRRETQYF.

This chain uses TRBV20-1 with TRBJ1-2; D possibly corresponds to TRBD1 (5 bases). Germline CDR1 reads DFQATT; CDR2 reads SNEGSKA (reference sequence). CDR3 length: 11 residues. CDR3 DNA sequence: TGCAGCCCCCAAGCGGGGGATGGCTACACCTTC. It specifies CSPQAGDGYTF.

In its sample, this clonotype was seen many times. The chain has TRBV6-2 or TRBV6-3 and TRBJ1-2; the D gene is possibly TRBD1 (5 bases). V was cut by 5 bases and J by 8 bases, with 9 bases left in between. The V gene's germline CDR1 is MNHEY and CDR2 SVGEGT. There are 11 residues in the CDR3. The CDR3 is CASSGQGGYTF. The CDR3, as DNA: TGTGCCAGCAGTGGCCAGGGAGGCTACACCTTC.

By share, this clonotype counts as medium-sized. The rearrangement uses TRBV2 and TRBJ1-2, with TRBD1 matching 8 bases. Germline V gene sequence: CDR1 SNHLY, CDR2 FYNNEI. Germline trimming cut 8 bases from V and 4 bases from J; bases unmatched to any gene: 9. The CDR3 spans 14 residues. The CDR3 nucleotides read TGTGCCAGCTATGGGACAGGCAGAACCTATGGCTACACCTTC. Amino acid sequence: CASYGTGRTYGYTF.

This clonotype has ten or more counts. V is TRBV5-4 and J is TRBJ2-3; perhaps TRBD2 as D (5 bases). V lost 4 bases and J 2 bases, leaving 14 bases between the germline ends. Germline CDR1 is SGHNT and CDR2 is YYREEE (reference sequence). This CDR3 has 15 amino acids. The CDR3 spells CASSPRTGYTDTQYF. DNA for the CDR3: TGTGCCAGCAGCCCCAGGACTGGATACACAGATACGCAGTATTTT. The full variable domain, completed using reference TRBV5-4 and TRBJ2-3, is ETGVTQSPTHLIKTRGQQVTLRCSSQSGHNTVSWYQQALGQGPQFIFQYYREEENGRGNFPPRFSGLQFPNYSSELNVNALELDDSALYLCASSPRTGYTDTQYFGPGTRLTVL.

In regard to this clonotype: The conserved final phenylalanine or tryptophan is absent from the CDR3, which likely points to a read error. This chain connects TRBV2 to TRBJ1-6; possibly TRBD1 for D (6 bases). From germline, CDR1 is SNHLY and CDR2 FYNNEI. CDR3 length: 15 amino acids. V was cut by 6 bases and J by 6 bases, with 15 bases left in between. DNA of the CDR3: TGTGCCAGCAGGGGCAGGACAGAGGGTAATTCACCCCTCCACCTT. As protein: CASRGRTEGNSPLHL.

This clonotype occurred a few times. The rearrangement joins TRBV2 to TRBJ2-5; TRBD1 matches at 7 bases. The junction had 5 bases not matched to a gene; V was cut back by 3 bases and J by 1 base. The CDR3 covers 15 residues. CDR1 and CDR2 (germline): SNHLY, FYNNEI. As DNA, the CDR3 is TGTGCCAGCAGTGATCCACAGGGGCCCCAAGAGACCCAGTACTTC. Protein product: CASSDPQGPQETQYF.

This clonotype is deemed medium-sized. This chain joins TRBV28 and TRBJ2-7; 12 nucleotides line up with TRBD1. Germline lookup yields CDR1 MDHEN and CDR2 SYDVKM. V gave up 6 bases and J gave up 1 base; unmatched junction bases: 4. This CDR3 spans 15 amino acids. CDR3 loop: CASRGQGAMSYEQYF. The CDR3 nucleotides read TGTGCCAGCAGGGGACAGGGGGCAATGTCCTACGAGCAGTACTTC. Based on the CDR3 plus reference TRBV28 and TRBJ2-7, the full variable domain is DVKVTQSSRYLVKRTGEKVFLECVQDMDHENMFWYRQDPGLGLRLIYFSYDVKMKEKGDIPEGYSVSREKKERFSLILESASTNQTSMYLCASRGQGAMSYEQYFGPGTRLTVT.

This clonotype was detected many times. This may be a read error, as it is one base from a much larger clone. V usage is TRBV29-1 and J usage is TRBJ1-2; perhaps TRBD1 as D (6 bases). The CDR3 runs 12 residues. The V end was cut by 3 bases, the J end by 4 bases, with 9 bases between. CDR1 and CDR2 (germline): SQVTM, ANQGSEA. The CDR3: CSVETGAYGYTF. CDR3 nucleotide sequence: TGCAGCGTTGAGACAGGAGCCTATGGCTACACCTTC.

By share, this clonotype ranks as medium-sized. This chain uses TRBV6-1 with TRBJ2-2; 8 bases agree with TRBD1. The CDR3 has 14 amino acids. CDR1 and CDR2 from the germline V gene are MNHNS and SASEGT. Trimming at V came to 7 bases and at J to 7 bases, leaving 8 bases not matched to a gene. CDR3 sequence (DNA): TGTGCCAGCACTATACAGGGGGAAGGCGGGGAGCTGTTTTTT. The encoded protein is CASTIQGEGGELFF.

This clonotype was detected many times. This sequence joins TRBV20-1 and TRBJ2-3; 7 nucleotides line up with TRBD2. Germline loops: CDR1 DFQATT, CDR2 SNEGSKA (reference sequence). CDR3 length: 13 residues. Unmatched junction bases numbered 11, after V lost 6 bases and J lost 8 bases. CDR3 amino acids: CSAVGGVGGTQYF. CDR3 bases: TGCAGTGCCGTGGGGGGGGTTGGCGGTACGCAGTATTTT.